These T cell receptor beta chains were read from a single sample in a study of blood T cell repertoires in COVID-19. Here immunoSEQ multiplex PCR was the method, and the copy in TCRdb shows in-frame clones only, minus some. Of 220,000 or so clones detected, around 86% appear once; the ten largest clones hold around 8%. The sequenced sample was peripheral blood. All receptors derive from an elderly woman with COVID-19, enrolled during active disease. CDR3s leave out the opening cysteine and the closing phenylalanine or tryptophan. D genes are given only for firm matches. Rows may omit the clone size; those that give it use once, few, many or a size class.

TRBD2	TRBV15	TRBJ2-7	NA	ATSRDKSGRNYEQY
TRBD2	TRBV5-1	TRBJ2-7	NA	ASSLGLAENYEQY
TRBD1	TRBV5-1	TRBJ1-3	NA	ASSLGQGRSGNTIY
TRBD1	TRBV14	TRBJ1-4	NA	ASSLGQFPTREKLF
NA	TRBV12-5	TRBJ2-1	NA	ASGLVYISSYNEQF
NA	TRBV4-3	TRBJ2-7	NA	ASSQDRDYEQY
TRBD1	TRBV18	TRBJ2-1	once	ASSPPGTGPHNEQF
NA	TRBV7-9	TRBJ1-2	NA	ASSLTGIYGYT
NA	TRBV7-9	TRBJ1-2	NA	ASSSTPGTPRGYT
TRBD2	TRBV27	TRBJ2-3	NA	ASSYVPGLAGRETDTQY
NA	TRBV28	TRBJ1-5	NA	ASRLRQINQPQH
NA	TRBV7-4	TRBJ2-3	NA	ASSRPGGGIRNTDTQY